One and the same sample provided the 31 T cell receptor beta chains below, sequenced in a study of blood T cell repertoires in COVID-19. This table comes from immunoSEQ multiplex PCR, and its TCRdb copy is limited to in-frame clones, with some not included. The sample has some 190,000 clones, approximately 85% seen once; the top ten hold around 5.7%. Sequencing input: PBMCs or T cells enriched from blood (not recorded which). These receptors all come from a man in his forties with acute COVID-19.

As DNA, the CDR3 is TGTGCCAGCAGCTCGGGGGGGGCCAGCGATACGCAGTATTTT. Its translation is CASSSGGASDTQYF. J is TRBJ2-3 and V is TRBV5-6, with 8 bases fitting TRBD2. The CDR3 consists of 14 residues. Trimming removed 3 bases from V and 6 bases from J; junction bases left unmatched: 6. Germline CDR1 reads SGHDT; CDR2 reads YYEEEE.

The rearrangement joins TRBV11-2 to TRBJ1-5, with 8 bases lining up with TRBD1. The CDR3 has 13 residues. V dropped 5 bases and J dropped 7; count of bases not matched to a gene: 4. The germline V gene encodes CDR1 SGHAT and CDR2 FQNNGV. CDR3 DNA: TGTGCCAGCAGCCCCGACAGGGGACAGCCCCAGCATTTT. This translates into CASSPDRGQPQHF.

The J gene is TRBJ2-1, the V gene TRBV30; weak D call: TRBD2 (5 bases). V lost 1 base and J 11 bases, leaving 12 bases between the germline ends. The CDR3 totals 12 residues. Per the germline V gene, CDR1 is GTSNPN and CDR2 is SVGIG (reference sequence). DNA of the CDR3: TGTGCCTGGAGTGGTGAACTAGTCAAGCAGTTCTTC. Translation gives CAWSGELVKQFF.

The chain joins TRBV19 to TRBJ1-3; 8 positions match TRBD1. CDR1 and CDR2 from the germline V gene are LNHDA and SQIVND (reference sequence). The V and J ends lost 10 bases and 0 bases, in that order; junction bases with no gene match: 23. CDR3 size: 20 residues. The CDR3 DNA reads TGTGCCAAAAGTCCCAGCACGGGACAGGCCCTCGGGGTCTCTGGAAACACCATATATTTT. It codes for CAKSPSTGQALGVSGNTIYF.

The V gene is TRBV5-1, the J gene TRBJ2-5; 7 nucleotides agree with TRBD1. V was clipped by 0 bases and J by 5 bases; unmatched bases: 7. This CDR3 has 15 residues. The V gene's germline CDR1 is SGHRS and CDR2 YFSETQ. CDR3 sequence (DNA): TGCGCCAGCAGCTTGGCCCTAGGACAGGAGGAGACCCAGTACTTC. Translating it yields CASSLALGQEETQYF. Variable domain in full (rest from reference TRBV5-1 and TRBJ2-5): KAGVTQTPRYLIKTRGQQVTLSCSPISGHRSVSWYQQTPGQGLQFLFEYFSETQRNKGNFPGRFSGRQFSNSRSEMNVSTLELGDSALYLCASSLALGQEETQYFGPGTRLLVL.

The chain carries TRBV7-8 and TRBJ1-2; no firm D call. Germline V lookup: CDR1 SGHVS, CDR2 FQNEAQ. With 2 bases removed from V and 0 bases from J, the gap between germline ends came to 10 bases. The CDR3 totals 15 residues. This CDR3 is CASSLNYGANYGYTF. The CDR3 DNA reads TGTGCCAGCAGCTTAAACTATGGAGCTAACTATGGCTACACCTTC.

The chain couples TRBV27 to TRBJ2-1; 10 bases agree with TRBD2. J gave up 5 bases and V 4 bases, and 5 bases lay outside the gene matches. Germline V CDR1 and CDR2: MNHEY, SMNVEV (reference sequence). The CDR3 is 15 amino acids. CDR3 sequence: CASSSRTSGNNEQFF. The CDR3 DNA sequence: TGTGCCAGCAGTTCTCGGACTAGCGGCAACAATGAGCAGTTCTTC.

V usage is TRBV9 and J usage is TRBJ1-5, with unresolved D. The CDR3 length is 14 residues. Germline-derived CDR1 and CDR2 are SGDLS and YYNGEE. Trimming removed 2 bases at V and 2 bases at J, with 8 bases between. The DNA of the CDR3 is TGTGCCAGCAGCGTTGGGGAGGGCAATCAGCCCCAGCATTTT. Translating gives CASSVGEGNQPQHF.

The chain has TRBV7-3 and TRBJ2-1; 9 bases are shared with TRBD1. V lost 1 base and J lost 8; bases outside the gene matches: 9. The CDR3 length is 16 residues. Germline lookup yields CDR1 SGHTA and CDR2 FQGTGA. In DNA form, the CDR3 reads TGTGCCAGCAGCTTAAGAGAGACAGGGGGTAGTTATGAGCAGTTCTTC. This sequence encodes CASSLRETGGSYEQFF.

The J gene is TRBJ1-5, the V gene TRBV2; D gene uncertain. V gave up 5 bases and J gave up 3 bases, with 8 bases separating them. The CDR3 consists of 13 residues. Germline-derived CDR1 and CDR2 are SNHLY and FYNNEI. The CDR3 region is CASSSQVNQPQHF. For the CDR3, the DNA is TGTGCCAGCAGTAGCCAGGTCAATCAGCCCCAGCATTTT. Full variable domain (outside the CDR3, taken from reference TRBV2 and TRBJ1-5): EPEVTQTPSHQVTQMGQEVILRCVPISNHLYFYWYRQILGQKVEFLVSFYNNEISEKSEIFDDQFSVERPDGSNFTLKIRSTKLEDSAMYFCASSSQVNQPQHFGDGTRLSIL.

J is TRBJ1-1 and V is TRBV13; 9 positions match TRBD1. The CDR3 has 15 amino acids. Germline values: CDR1 PRHDT, CDR2 FYEKMQ (reference sequence). V was clipped by 5 bases and J by 7 bases; unmatched bases: 11. The CDR3 DNA reads TGTGCCAGCAGCCTGGGACAGGGAGGTATAAGTGAAGCTTTCTTT. It is translated as CASSLGQGGISEAFF.

This rearrangement joins TRBV5-4 to TRBJ2-1, with D maybe TRBD2 (7 bases). CDR3 length: 14 amino acids. Trimming removed 3 bases from V and 9 bases from J, with 16 bases in between. CDR1 is SGHNT, CDR2 YYREEE, per germline (reference sequence). CDR3 amino acids: CASSSTRGGGEQFF. In nucleotides, the CDR3 is TGTGCCAGCAGCTCCACGAGGGGGGGCGGTGAGCAGTTCTTC.

This chain uses TRBV5-1 with TRBJ2-7; TRBD1 is a possible D gene (6 bases). This CDR3 spans 15 amino acids. Germline V gene data show CDR1 as SGHRS and CDR2 as YFSETQ. The V end was cut by 2 bases, the J end by 2 bases, with 14 bases between. Written as DNA, the CDR3 is TGCGCCAGCAGCTTTAATGGACAGCCCCCCTACGAGCAGTACTTC. Its protein is CASSFNGQPPYEQYF. The whole variable domain, filled in from reference TRBV5-1 and TRBJ2-7, reads KAGVTQTPRYLIKTRGQQVTLSCSPISGHRSVSWYQQTPGQGLQFLFEYFSETQRNKGNFPGRFSGRQFSNSRSEMNVSTLELGDSALYLCASSFNGQPPYEQYFGPGTRLTVT.

This chain connects TRBV5-1 to TRBJ1-1; 8 bases align to TRBD1. V lost 0 bases to trimming and J lost 6 bases; unmatched junction nucleotides: 7. This CDR3 contains 15 residues. Germline V gene lookup returns CDR1 SGHRS and CDR2 YFSETQ. The chain's CDR3 is CASSLVGQGGSEAFF. CDR3 bases: TGCGCCAGCAGCTTGGTAGGACAGGGCGGCTCTGAAGCTTTCTTT. The full variable domain, rest sourced from reference TRBV5-1 and TRBJ1-1, is KAGVTQTPRYLIKTRGQQVTLSCSPISGHRSVSWYQQTPGQGLQFLFEYFSETQRNKGNFPGRFSGRQFSNSRSEMNVSTLELGDSALYLCASSLVGQGGSEAFFGQGTRLTVV.

The V and J genes are TRBV10-3 and TRBJ2-3; a possible D gene is TRBD1 (6 bases). Trimming pared 7 bases from V and 6 bases from J, leaving 14 bases between. This CDR3 comprises 13 residues. Germline assignment: CDR1 ENHRY and CDR2 SYGVKD. CDR3: CAITGRGGDTQYF. Here the CDR3 DNA reads TGTGCCATCACCGGCAGGGGCGGGGATACGCAGTATTTT.

V and J are TRBV2 and TRBJ2-3, with TRBD2 as a possible D gene (6 bases). V lost 5 bases and J lost 6, with 15 bases in between. CDR1 is SNHLY and CDR2 is FYNNEI in the germline V gene. The CDR3 is 14 amino acids. The CDR3 DNA follows: TGTGCCAGCAGTACCGGCACCCGGGAGGATACGCAGTATTTT. Amino acid sequence: CASSTGTREDTQYF.

V and J are TRBV10-3 and TRBJ1-4, with TRBD1 matching 10 bases. The germline CDR1 and CDR2 sequences are ENHRY and SYGVKD. The CDR3 is 16 residues long. J gave up 3 bases and V 6 bases, and 7 bases lay outside the gene matches. CDR3 in amino acids: CAISPGTGVSNEKLFF. The CDR3 nucleotides are TGTGCCATCAGCCCTGGGACAGGGGTTTCTAATGAAAAACTGTTTTTT.

The genes are TRBV11-3 and TRBJ1-1, with unresolved D. Germline CDR1 reads SGHNT; CDR2 reads YENEEA. Between the trimmed V and J ends, which lost 5 bases and 5 bases, there was a span of 12 bases. This CDR3 comprises 13 residues. CDR3 nucleotide sequence: TGTGCCAGCAGCCCTAATGAATTTACTGAAGCTTTCTTT. Its protein product is CASSPNEFTEAFF.

The chain couples TRBV3-1 (or the pseudogene TRBV3-2) to TRBJ1-2; 11 nucleotides match TRBD1. With 5 bases clipped from V and 4 bases from J, the junction kept 9 bases outside the gene matches. CDR1 and CDR2 from the germline V gene are LGHDT and YNNKEL (reference sequence). This CDR3 is built from 16 residues. The CDR3 region is CASSSTGTGGFYGYTF. Written as DNA, the CDR3 is TGTGCCAGCAGCAGTACCGGGACAGGGGGATTCTATGGCTACACCTTC.

V gene TRBV5-1 combines with J gene TRBJ1-2, with 10 bases identical to TRBD1. CDR3 size: 13 residues. J gave up 8 bases and V 4 bases, and 5 bases lay outside the gene matches. Germline-derived CDR1 and CDR2 are SGHRS and YFSETQ. Written as DNA, the CDR3 is TGCGCCAGCAGCCCGGGACAGGGGAACGGCTACACCTTC. It specifies CASSPGQGNGYTF.

This chain links TRBV3-1 (or the pseudogene TRBV3-2) with TRBJ1-5; no reliable D call. Trimming shortened V by 1 base and J by 1 base, and 5 bases separated the two germline ends. The CDR3 totals 14 residues. Germline V gives CDR1 LGHDT, CDR2 YNNKEL (reference sequence). The CDR3 protein is CASSQGPSNQPQHF. CDR3 nucleotide sequence: TGTGCCAGCAGCCAAGGGCCCAGCAATCAGCCCCAGCATTTT.

The rearrangement links TRBV28 to TRBJ1-6; D unclear. Trimming cost V 6 bases and J 14 bases, with 17 bases left between them. Germline lookup yields CDR1 MDHEN and CDR2 SYDVKM. The CDR3 has 13 residues. CDR3 in DNA: TGTGCCAGCAGCCTAGTAAGTTCATCGTCCCTCCACTTT. Amino acids: CASSLVSSSSLHF.

The genes are TRBV3-1 (or the pseudogene TRBV3-2) and TRBJ1-4; 7 bases are a match to TRBD1. J lost 6 bases, V lost 1 base, and 8 bases had no gene match. Germline lookup yields CDR1 LGHDT and CDR2 YNNKEL (reference sequence). The CDR3 has 16 residues. The CDR3 bases are TGTGCCAGCAGCCAAGCCGAGGCGGGACAGTATGAAAAACTGTTTTTT. It yields the protein CASSQAEAGQYEKLFF.

The gene calls are TRBV7-9 and TRBJ2-7; D is unclear. From germline, CDR1 is SEHNR and CDR2 FQNEAQ (reference sequence). The CDR3 runs 16 residues. V was pared by 0 bases and J by 2 bases, with 14 bases between. This chain's CDR3 is CASSLAGAPVTYEQYF. CDR3 coding DNA: TGTGCCAGCAGCTTAGCAGGAGCCCCTGTAACCTACGAGCAGTACTTC.

This clone was detected only a few times. This chain links TRBV29-1 with TRBJ2-7; D unresolved. Germline V gene data show CDR1 as SQVTM and CDR2 as ANQGSEA. Trimming left V 0 bases short and J 6 bases short, with 6 bases between. CDR3 length: 11 residues. The chain's CDR3 is CSVEETTEQYF. DNA of the CDR3: TGCAGCGTTGAAGAAACTACCGAGCAGTACTTC.

This chain links TRBV5-1 with TRBJ2-7; 9 positions agree with TRBD2. The CDR3 length is 14 residues. The germline V gene has CDR1 SGHRS and CDR2 YFSETQ. Germline trimming cut 3 bases from V and 3 bases from J; bases unmatched to any gene: 4. The CDR3 is CASSSGAGGYEQYF. CDR3 in DNA: TGCGCCAGCAGCTCAGGAGCGGGGGGCTACGAGCAGTACTTC. The full variable domain, completed using reference TRBV5-1 and TRBJ2-7, is KAGVTQTPRYLIKTRGQQVTLSCSPISGHRSVSWYQQTPGQGLQFLFEYFSETQRNKGNFPGRFSGRQFSNSRSEMNVSTLELGDSALYLCASSSGAGGYEQYFGPGTRLTVT.

Note on this clone: This CDR3 is also generated by other DNA sequences in the sample. The rearrangement links TRBV19 to TRBJ1-2, with 8 bases identical to TRBD1. The length of the CDR3 is 14 residues. Germline V gene lookup returns CDR1 LNHDA and CDR2 SQIVND (reference sequence). The V gene end was trimmed by 4 bases and the J gene end by 2 bases; junction bases not matched to a gene: 3. CDR3 in amino acids: CASSTRQGNYGYTF. CDR3 DNA: TGTGCCAGTAGTACACGACAGGGGAACTATGGCTACACCTTC.

V and J are TRBV10-1 and TRBJ1-1; D is unresolved. CDR1 WNHNN and CDR2 SYGVQD come from the germline V gene (reference sequence). CDR3 length: 13 amino acids. The germline V and J ends were trimmed by 4 bases and 10 bases, with 16 bases remaining between them. In DNA form, the CDR3 reads TGCGCCAGCAGTGTAGCGACCGAGGGAGCAGCTTTCTTT. Translated: CASSVATEGAAFF.

The genes are TRBV10-3 and TRBJ2-3; 8 nucleotides match TRBD2. The germline V gene has CDR1 ENHRY and CDR2 SYGVKD. The CDR3 spans 15 residues. V lost 2 bases, J lost 6 bases, and 7 bases stayed unmatched. The CDR3 here is CAISETGGYGDTQYF. In DNA, the CDR3 is TGTGCCATCAGTGAGACGGGAGGGTACGGCGATACGCAGTATTTT.

This clone appeared a few times. The CDR3 loop reads CASSQDTDTGELFF. The CDR3 DNA sequence: TGTGCCAGCAGTCAGGATACAGACACCGGGGAGCTGTTTTTT. The V call is TRBV6-2 or TRBV6-3, the J call TRBJ2-2; D remains ambiguous. The germline V gene encodes CDR1 MNHEY and CDR2 SVGEGT. CDR3 length: 14 amino acids. V was clipped by 5 bases and J by 3 bases, with 10 bases between them.

The rearrangement uses TRBV7-2 and TRBJ2-1, with 13 bases lining up with TRBD2. The CDR3 extends over 19 amino acids. V lost 3 bases, J lost 7 bases, and 15 bases stayed unmatched. Germline V gene data show CDR1 as SGHTA and CDR2 as FQGNSA. CDR3: CASSLPGLAGAIVGNEQFF. DNA of the CDR3: TGTGCCAGCAGCTTGCCAGGACTAGCGGGAGCCATTGTCGGAAATGAGCAGTTCTTC.